Detailed here is one TCR beta chain. What it binds is unknown. The sample originates from a study of early T cells in non-severe SARS-CoV-2 infection. Study context: Chains were unpaired, as sequencing was done on bulk RNA from unsorted whole blood. Broader study findings: Comparison of clonotypes with VDJdb favored anti-spike CD8 responses while missing private and CD4 specificities.

The CDR3 contains 15 residues. Per the germline V gene, CDR1 is LGHNA and CDR2 is YNFKEQ. The V end was cut by 0 bases, the J end by 0 bases, with 6 bases between. TCRdb reprocessed the 5' RACE reads via MiXCR and lists one record per CDR3 protein. The repertoire consists of approximately 73,000 distinct CDR3 sequences, with about 11% occurring once and the leading ten covering 4.7%. This TCR was recovered from an adult who was a healthcare worker with PCR-confirmed SARS-CoV-2 infection or an uninfected control (not recorded which). V is TRBV4-2 and J is TRBJ1-5; D remains ambiguous. Sequencing was performed on whole blood. The CDR3 nucleotides are TGTGCCAGCAGCCAAGACTGGAATAGCAATCAGCCCCAGCATTTT. It is translated as CASSQDWNSNQPQHF.